A single sample gave rise to the 3 T cell receptor beta chains below, sequenced in a study of blood T cells in healthy people across ages. A second PCR of about 6 to 11 cycles used a sample-barcoded 5' primer and a J-beta primer mix. TCRdb redid the calling of the 5' RACE reads with MiXCR, one entry per CDR3 protein. The sample contains 550,000 to 650,000 distinct CDR3 sequences, approximately 26% of which appear only once. These data were also filed under a second study, of T cells of mothers and their children.

Sequenced input: blood. Receptor source: a boy under 10 years old in good health.

This chain joins TRBV6-6 and TRBJ2-3; TRBD2 might be the D (5 bases). Germline assignment: CDR1 MNHNY and CDR2 SVGAGI (reference sequence). V was pared by 6 bases and J by 2 bases, with 15 bases between. The CDR3 is made up of 15 amino acids. DNA for the CDR3: TGTGCCAGCAGGAACCCGGACTGGTACACAGATACGCAGTATTTT. This translates into CASRNPDWYTDTQYF.

The chain has TRBV20-1 and TRBJ2-5, with a possible D match to TRBD1 (5 bases). Trimming left V 6 bases short and J 0 bases short, with 14 bases between. The V gene's germline CDR1 is DFQATT and CDR2 SNEGSKA (reference sequence). This CDR3 is built from 14 residues. The CDR3 DNA is TGCAGTGCCCTACCAGGGAACAACCAAGAGACCCAGTACTTC. Translating gives CSALPGNNQETQYF.

The chain is built from TRBV25-1 and TRBJ2-5; TRBD1 agrees at 8 bases. The junction had 4 bases not matched to a gene; V was cut back by 8 bases and J by 5 bases. The CDR3 is made up of 12 amino acids. The V gene's germline CDR1 is MGHDK and CDR2 SYGVNS. CDR3 residues: CASLDRAETQYF. CDR3 sequence (DNA): TGTGCCAGCTTGGACAGGGCGGAGACCCAGTACTTC.